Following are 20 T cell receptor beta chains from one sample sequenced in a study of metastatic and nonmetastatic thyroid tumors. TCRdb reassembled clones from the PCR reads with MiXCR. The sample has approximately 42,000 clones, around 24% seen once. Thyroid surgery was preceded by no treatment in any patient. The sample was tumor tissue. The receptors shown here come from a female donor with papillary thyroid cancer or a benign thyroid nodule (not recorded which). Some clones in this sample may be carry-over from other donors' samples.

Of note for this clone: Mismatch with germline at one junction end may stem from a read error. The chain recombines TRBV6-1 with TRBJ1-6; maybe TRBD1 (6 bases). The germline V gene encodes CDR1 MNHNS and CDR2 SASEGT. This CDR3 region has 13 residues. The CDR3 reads CDRSEEGHSPLHF. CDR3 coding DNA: TGTGACAGAAGTGAAGAGGGACATTCACCTCTCCACTTT.

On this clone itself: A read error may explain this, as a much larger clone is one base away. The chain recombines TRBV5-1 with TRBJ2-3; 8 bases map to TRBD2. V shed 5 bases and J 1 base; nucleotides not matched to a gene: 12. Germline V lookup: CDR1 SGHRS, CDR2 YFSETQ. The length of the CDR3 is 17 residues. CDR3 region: CASRYATSARGTDTQYF. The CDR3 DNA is TGCGCCAGCAGGTATGCGACTAGCGCCCGGGGCACAGATACGCAGTATTTT.

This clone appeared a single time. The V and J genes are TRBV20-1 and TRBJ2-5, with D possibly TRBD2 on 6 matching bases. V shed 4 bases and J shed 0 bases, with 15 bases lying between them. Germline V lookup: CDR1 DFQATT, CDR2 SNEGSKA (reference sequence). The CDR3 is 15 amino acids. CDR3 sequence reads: CSANVWRGHQETQYF. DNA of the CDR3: TGCAGTGCTAACGTTTGGAGGGGACACCAAGAGACCCAGTACTTC.

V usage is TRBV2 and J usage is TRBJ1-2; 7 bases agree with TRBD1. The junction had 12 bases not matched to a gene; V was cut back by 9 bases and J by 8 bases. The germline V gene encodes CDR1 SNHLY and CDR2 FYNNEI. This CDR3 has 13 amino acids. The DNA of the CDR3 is TGTGCCAGGGCAAAGGGACAGTCTGACGGCTACACCTTC. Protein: CARAKGQSDGYTF.

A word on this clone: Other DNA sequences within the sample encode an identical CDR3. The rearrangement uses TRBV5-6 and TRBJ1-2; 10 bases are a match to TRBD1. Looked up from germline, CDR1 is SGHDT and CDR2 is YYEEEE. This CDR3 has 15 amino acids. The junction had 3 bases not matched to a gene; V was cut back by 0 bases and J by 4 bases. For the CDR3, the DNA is TGTGCCAGCAGCTTGGTGGGACAGGGGACCTATGGCTACACCTTC. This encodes CASSLVGQGTYGYTF.

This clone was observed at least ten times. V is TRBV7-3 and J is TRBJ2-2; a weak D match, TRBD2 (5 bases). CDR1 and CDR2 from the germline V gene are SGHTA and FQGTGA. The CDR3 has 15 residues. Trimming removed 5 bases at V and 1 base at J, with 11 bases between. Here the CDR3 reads CASSPDGMNTGELFF. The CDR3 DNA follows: TGTGCCAGCAGCCCCGACGGGATGAACACCGGGGAGCTGTTTTTT.

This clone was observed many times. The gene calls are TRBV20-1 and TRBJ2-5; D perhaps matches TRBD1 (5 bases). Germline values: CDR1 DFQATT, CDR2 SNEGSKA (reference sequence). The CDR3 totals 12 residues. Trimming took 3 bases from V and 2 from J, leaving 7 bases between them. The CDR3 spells CSARDTQETQYF. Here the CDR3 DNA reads TGCAGTGCTAGGGACACACAAGAGACCCAGTACTTC.

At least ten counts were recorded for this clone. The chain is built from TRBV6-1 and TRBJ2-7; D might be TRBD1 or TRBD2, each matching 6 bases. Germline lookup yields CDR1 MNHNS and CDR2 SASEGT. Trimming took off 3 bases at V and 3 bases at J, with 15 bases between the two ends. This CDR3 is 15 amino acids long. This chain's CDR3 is CASSEGGRVGYEQYF. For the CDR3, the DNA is TGTGCCAGCAGTGAGGGGGGCAGGGTCGGCTACGAGCAGTACTTC.

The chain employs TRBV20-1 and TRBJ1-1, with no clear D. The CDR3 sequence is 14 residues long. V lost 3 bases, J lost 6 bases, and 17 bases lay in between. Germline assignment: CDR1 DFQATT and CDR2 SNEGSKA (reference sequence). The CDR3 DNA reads TGCAGTGCTAGCCTTCATCAGGACGTATCTGAAGCTTTCTTT. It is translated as CSASLHQDVSEAFF.

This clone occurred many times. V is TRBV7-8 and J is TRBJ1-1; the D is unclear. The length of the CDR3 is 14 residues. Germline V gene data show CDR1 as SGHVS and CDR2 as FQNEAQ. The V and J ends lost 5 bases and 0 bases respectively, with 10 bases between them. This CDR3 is CASSATTMNTEAFF. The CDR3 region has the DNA TGTGCCAGCAGCGCGACGACCATGAACACTGAAGCTTTCTTT.

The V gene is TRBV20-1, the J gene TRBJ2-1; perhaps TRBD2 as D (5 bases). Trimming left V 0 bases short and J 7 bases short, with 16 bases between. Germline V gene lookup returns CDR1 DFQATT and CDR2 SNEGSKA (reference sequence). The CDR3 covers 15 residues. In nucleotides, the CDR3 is TGCAGTGCTAGAGATGGGCGGGCTAGTTTGAATGAGCAGTTCTTC. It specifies CSARDGRASLNEQFF.

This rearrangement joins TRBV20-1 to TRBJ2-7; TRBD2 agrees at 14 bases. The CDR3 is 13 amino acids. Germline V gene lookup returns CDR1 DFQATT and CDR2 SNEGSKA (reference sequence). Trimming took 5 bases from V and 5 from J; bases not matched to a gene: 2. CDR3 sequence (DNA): TGCAGTGCTCCGACTAGCGGGGGGGACGAGCAGTACTTC. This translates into CSAPTSGGDEQYF.

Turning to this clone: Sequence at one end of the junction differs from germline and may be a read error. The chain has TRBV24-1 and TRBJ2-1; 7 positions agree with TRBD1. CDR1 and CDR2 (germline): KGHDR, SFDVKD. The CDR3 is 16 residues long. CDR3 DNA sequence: TGTACCACCAGTTCCACCACTCCGGGACAGTACAATGAGCAGTTATTC. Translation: CTTSSTTPGQYNEQLF.

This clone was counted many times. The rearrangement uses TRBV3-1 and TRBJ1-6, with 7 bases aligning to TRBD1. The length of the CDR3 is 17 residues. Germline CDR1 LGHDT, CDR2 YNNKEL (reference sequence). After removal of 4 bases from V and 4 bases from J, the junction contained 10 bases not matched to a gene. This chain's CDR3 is CASSRGPDRDYNSPLHF. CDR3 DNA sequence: TGTGCCAGCAGCCGGGGCCCAGACAGGGATTATAATTCACCCCTCCACTTT.

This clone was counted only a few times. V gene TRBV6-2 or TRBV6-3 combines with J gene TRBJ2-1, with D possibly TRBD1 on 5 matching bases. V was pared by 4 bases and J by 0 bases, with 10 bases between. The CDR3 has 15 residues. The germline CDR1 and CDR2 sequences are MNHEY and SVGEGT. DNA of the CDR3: TGTGCCAGCAGTTCACCGGACACCTCCTACAATGAGCAGTTCTTC. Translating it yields CASSSPDTSYNEQFF.

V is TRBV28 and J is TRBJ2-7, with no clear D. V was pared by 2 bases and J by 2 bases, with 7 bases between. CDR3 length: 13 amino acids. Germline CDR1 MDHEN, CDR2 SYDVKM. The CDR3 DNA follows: TGTGCCAGCAGTTTAGACGCAACCTACGAGCAGTACTTC. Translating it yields CASSLDATYEQYF.

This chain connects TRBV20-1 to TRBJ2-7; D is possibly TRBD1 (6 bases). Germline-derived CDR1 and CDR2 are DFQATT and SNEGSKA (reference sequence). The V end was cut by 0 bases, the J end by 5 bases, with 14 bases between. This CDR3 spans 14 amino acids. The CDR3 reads CSARDIQGTNEQYF. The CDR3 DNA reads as TGCAGTGCTAGAGATATACAGGGTACGAACGAGCAGTACTTC.

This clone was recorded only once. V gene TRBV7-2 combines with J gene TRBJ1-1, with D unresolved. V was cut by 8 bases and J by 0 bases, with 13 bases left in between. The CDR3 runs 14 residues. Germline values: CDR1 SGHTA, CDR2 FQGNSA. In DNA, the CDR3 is TGTGCCAGCCTTCCGGGGTTCATGAACACTGAAGCTTTCTTT. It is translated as CASLPGFMNTEAFF.

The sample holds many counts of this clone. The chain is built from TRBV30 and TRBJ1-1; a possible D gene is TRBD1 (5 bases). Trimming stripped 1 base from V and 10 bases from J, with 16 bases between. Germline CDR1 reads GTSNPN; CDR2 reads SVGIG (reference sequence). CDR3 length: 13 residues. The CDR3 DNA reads TGTGCCTGGAGTGCACGGGGGGGGTTCCGAGCTTTCTTT. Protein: CAWSARGGFRAFF.

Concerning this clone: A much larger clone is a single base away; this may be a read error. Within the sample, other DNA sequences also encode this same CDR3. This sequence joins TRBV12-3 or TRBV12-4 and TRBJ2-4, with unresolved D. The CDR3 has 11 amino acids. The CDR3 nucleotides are TGTGCCAGCAGAATCGGAGACATTCAGCACTTC. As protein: CASRIGDIQHF.